This T cell receptor (beta chain) came from a study of OX40 agonist ivuxolimab in advanced cancers. Study as a whole: Prior anti-PD-1, anti-PD-L1 or anti-CTLA-4 therapy was allowed; approximately 41% had some. The study, taken as a whole, reports: CD8+ T cells were the subset that, on average, had more expanded clones than CD4+. The specificity for antigen of the expanded peripheral T cells was not determined.

This clone has only one observation. What it binds is not known. The timepoints at which blood was sampled were baseline, cycle 4 day 1, and cycle 7 day 1. Clones were read by immunoSEQ multiplex PCR, and TCRdb kept only the in-frame ones, dropping some. Altogether around 68,000 clones are present, over 65% being singletons, with the ten largest covering approximately 0.68%. The germline V gene encodes CDR1 SEHNR and CDR2 FQNEAQ (reference sequence). The CDR3 covers 16 residues. With 1 base removed from V and 4 bases from J, the gap between germline ends came to 14 bases. The material sequenced was CD4+ or CD8+ T cells sorted from blood, taken in a trial of the OX40 agonist ivuxolimab. The genes are TRBV7-9 and TRBJ1-3, with D tentatively TRBD1 (6 bases). This sequence was found in an adult with an advanced solid tumor such as melanoma, head and neck, liver or kidney cancer. CDR3 sequence (DNA): TGTGCCAGCAGCTTAGTACTGGACAGCAGGGGAAACACCATATATTTT. It codes for CASSLVLDSRGNTIYF.